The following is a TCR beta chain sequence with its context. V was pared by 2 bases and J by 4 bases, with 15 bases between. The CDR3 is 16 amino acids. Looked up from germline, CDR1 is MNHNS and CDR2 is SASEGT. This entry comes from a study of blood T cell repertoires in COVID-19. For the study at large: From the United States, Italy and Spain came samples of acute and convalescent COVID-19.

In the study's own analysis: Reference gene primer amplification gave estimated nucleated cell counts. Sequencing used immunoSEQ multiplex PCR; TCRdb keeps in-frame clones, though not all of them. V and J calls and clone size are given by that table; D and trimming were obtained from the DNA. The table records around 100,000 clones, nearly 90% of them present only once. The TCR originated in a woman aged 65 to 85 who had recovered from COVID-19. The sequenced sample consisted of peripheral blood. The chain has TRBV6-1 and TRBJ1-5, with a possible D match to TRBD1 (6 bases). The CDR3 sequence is CASSEYAGAPNQPQHF. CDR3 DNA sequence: TGTGCCAGCAGTGAATATGCGGGGGCCCCTAATCAGCCCCAGCATTTT.